The entry below gives a single T cell receptor beta chain sequence along with its context. Its specificity is not known. Clones were sequenced by immunoSEQ multiplex PCR, and TCRdb holds only the in-frame ones, with some missing. This table holds about 200,000 clones, roughly 88% found once. The record originates from a study of cytomegalovirus exposure and HLA in healthy donors. Study overall: The same platform as the roughly 700 first-cohort repertoires was used for the 120 validation repertoires, a later analysis reported. General study points: Cytomegalovirus association was listed for 150 or so TCR beta chains. Among the CMV-associated chains, three were confirmed in vitro as specific for CMV antigens.

CDR1 is LNHNV, CDR2 YYDKDF, per germline (reference sequence). The CDR3 runs 13 residues. Trimming cost V 4 bases and J 4 bases, with 8 bases left between them. This clonotype originated in a woman in her 30s in good health and CMV-seropositive. The sequencing sample was made of PBMCs. The genes are TRBV15 and TRBJ1-5; D ambiguous. As DNA, the CDR3 is TGTGCCACCAGCACTCAGGTAAATCAGCCCCAGCATTTT. Translated, it gives CATSTQVNQPQHF. The whole variable domain, remainder taken from reference TRBV15 and TRBJ1-5, is DAMVIQNPRYQVTQFGKPVTLSCSQTLNHNVMYWYQQKSSQAPKLLFHYYDKDFNNEADTPDNFQSRRPNTSFCFLDIRSPGLGDTAMYLCATSTQVNQPQHFGDGTRLSIL.